One and the same sample provided the 6 T cell receptor beta chains below, sequenced in a study of identifying expanded T cells in peripheral blood. Here immunoSEQ multiplex PCR was the method, and the copy in TCRdb shows in-frame clones only, minus some. This sample has tens of thousands of clones, with around 89% found just once. The sequencing input was blood. The source is a person aged 18 to 75 in good health.

The V and J genes are TRBV4-2 and TRBJ2-7; possibly TRBD1 for D (6 bases). The germline V gene encodes CDR1 LGHNA and CDR2 YNFKEQ. The CDR3 loop spans 14 amino acids. The V end lost 1 base, the J end lost 4 bases, and 11 bases lay between the germline ends. CDR3 residues: CASSQATGEYEQYF. CDR3 DNA: TGTGCCAGCAGCCAAGCGACAGGAGAATACGAGCAGTACTTC.

This clone was found once. The chain recombines TRBV19 with TRBJ2-7, with D possibly TRBD1 on 6 matching bases. CDR1 LNHDA and CDR2 SQIVND come from the germline V gene (reference sequence). The V end lost 6 bases, the J end lost 3 bases, and 12 bases lay between the germline ends. CDR3 length: 13 amino acids. The DNA of the CDR3 is TGTGCCAGTAGAAGGACAGAAGACTACGAGCAGTACTTC. Residues: CASRRTEDYEQYF.

This clone appeared once. This rearrangement joins TRBV19 to TRBJ2-3; 11 bases agree with TRBD2. Germline trimming cut 8 bases from V and 5 bases from J; bases unmatched to any gene: 6. CDR3 length: 14 residues. Germline V gene lookup returns CDR1 LNHDA and CDR2 SQIVND (reference sequence). CDR3 amino acids: CASSTSGNVDTQYF. The CDR3 nucleotides are TGTGCCAGTTCGACTAGCGGGAATGTAGATACGCAGTATTTT.

The rearrangement joins TRBV10-3 to TRBJ2-2, with a possible D match to TRBD2 (6 bases). Germline-derived CDR1 and CDR2 are ENHRY and SYGVKD. V shed 7 bases and J shed 8 bases, with 14 bases lying between them. The CDR3 is 13 residues long. CDR3 in amino acids: CAITLLEGGELFF. The CDR3 DNA sequence: TGTGCCATCACCCTCTTGGAGGGGGGGGAGCTGTTTTTT.

This rearrangement joins TRBV7-6 to TRBJ1-2; a possible D gene is TRBD1 (6 bases). V lost 1 base and J lost 1, with 13 bases in between. The CDR3 spans 16 residues. CDR1 SGHVS and CDR2 FNYEAQ come from the germline V gene. The CDR3 spells CASSLEAGGLNYGYTF. In DNA, the CDR3 is TGTGCCAGCAGCTTAGAAGCCGGGGGCCTTAACTATGGCTACACCTTC. The full variable domain, completed using reference TRBV7-6 and TRBJ1-2, is GAGVSQSPRYKVTKRGQDVALRCDPISGHVSLYWYRQALGQGPEFLTYFNYEAQQDKSGLPNDRFSAERPEGSISTLTIQRTEQRDSAMYRCASSLEAGGLNYGYTFGSGTRLTVV.

The chain employs TRBV15 and TRBJ1-6; possible D gene TRBD1, 6 bases. V dropped 1 base and J dropped 5 bases, with 9 bases sitting between them. Germline loops: CDR1 LNHNV, CDR2 YYDKDF (reference sequence). This CDR3 is 15 amino acids long. The CDR3 region is CATSRGAGDNSPLHF. CDR3 nucleotides: TGTGCCACCAGCAGAGGGGCAGGGGATAATTCACCCCTCCACTTT.